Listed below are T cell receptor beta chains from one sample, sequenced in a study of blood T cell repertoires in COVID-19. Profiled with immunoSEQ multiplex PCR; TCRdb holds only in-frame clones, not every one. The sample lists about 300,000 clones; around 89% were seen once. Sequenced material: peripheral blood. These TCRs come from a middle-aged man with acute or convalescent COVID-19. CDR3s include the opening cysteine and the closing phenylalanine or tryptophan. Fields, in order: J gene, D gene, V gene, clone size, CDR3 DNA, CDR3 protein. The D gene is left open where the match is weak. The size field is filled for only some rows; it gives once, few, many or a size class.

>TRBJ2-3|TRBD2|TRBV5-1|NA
TGCGCCAGCAGCTCGGAGCGGGGGGATACAGATACGCAGTATTTT
CASSSERGDTDTQYF
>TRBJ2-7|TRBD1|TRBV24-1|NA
TGTGCCACCAGTGGACAGGGACCACTCTACGAGCAGTACTTC
CATSGQGPLYEQYF
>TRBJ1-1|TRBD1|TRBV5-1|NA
TGCGCCAGCAGCTTTCAGGGGGAAGCGACTGAAGCTTTCTTT
CASSFQGEATEAFF
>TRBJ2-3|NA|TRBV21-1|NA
TGTGCCAGCAGCAAAAACAGCGGGACTAGCGGGGGGGCCCGCCGTACGCAGTATTTT
CASSKNSGTSGGARRTQYF
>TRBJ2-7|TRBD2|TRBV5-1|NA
TGCGCCAGCAGCCCTGGACTAGCGGGGGTTGCGAGCTCCTACGAGCAGTACTTC
CASSPGLAGVASSYEQYF
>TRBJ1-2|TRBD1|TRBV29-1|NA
TGCAGCGTTGAAGAGTGGACAGGGAATGGCTACACCTTC
CSVEEWTGNGYTF
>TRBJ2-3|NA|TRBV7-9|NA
TGTGCCAGCAGCCTAGACATAGATACGCAGTATTTT
CASSLDIDTQYF
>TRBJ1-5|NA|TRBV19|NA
TGTGCCAGTAGTTCTCTGGAGCTCGGTCAGCCCCAGCATTTT
CASSSLELGQPQHF
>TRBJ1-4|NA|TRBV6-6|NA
TGTGCCAGCCGAGGAGCTTCGGAAAAACTGTTTTTT
CASRGASEKLFF
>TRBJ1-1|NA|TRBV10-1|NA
TGCGCCAGCCAAAATATGCGGAACACTGAAGCTTTCTTT
CASQNMRNTEAFF
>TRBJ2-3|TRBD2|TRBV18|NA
TGTGCCAGCTCAATAGCGGGGGGGTCAGATACGCAGTATTTT
CASSIAGGSDTQYF
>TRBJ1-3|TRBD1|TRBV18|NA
TGTGCCAGCTCACCACGGACAGGGACGATCTCTGGAAACACCATATATTTT
CASSPRTGTISGNTIYF
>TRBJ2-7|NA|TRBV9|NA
TGTGCCAGCAGCGTAGGCCTGCAGTACGAGCAGTACTTC
CASSVGLQYEQYF
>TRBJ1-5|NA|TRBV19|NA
TGTGCCAGTAGTATCCGTGAATTAGTCCAGCCCCAGCATTTT
CASSIRELVQPQHF
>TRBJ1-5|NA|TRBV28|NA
TGTGCCTGTCTGTCTAGCAATCAGCCCCAGCATTTT
CACLSSNQPQHF
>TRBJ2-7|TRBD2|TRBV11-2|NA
TGTGCCAGCAGCCCGGGGGGGGTCTGGTGGTCCTACGAGCAGTACTTC
CASSPGGVWWSYEQYF
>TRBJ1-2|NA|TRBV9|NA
TGTGCCAGCAGCGTAGCTTGGGGCACTGACTATGGCTACACCTTC
CASSVAWGTDYGYTF
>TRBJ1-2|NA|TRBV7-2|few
TGTGCCAGCAGCTTAAGCTCTGACTATGGCTACACCTTC
CASSLSSDYGYTF
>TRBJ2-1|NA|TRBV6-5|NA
TGTGCCAGCAGTTCCCCCGGGGAACTTGTGTTCTTC
CASSSPGELVFF
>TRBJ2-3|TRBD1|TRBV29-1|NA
TGCAGTGCCGCCCAGGGGGCTTTAGATACGCAGTATTTT
CSAAQGALDTQYF
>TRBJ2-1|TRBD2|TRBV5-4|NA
TGTGCCAGCAGCTATGGGACTAGCGGGGGACATAGTTCCTACAATGAGCAGTTCTTC
CASSYGTSGGHSSYNEQFF
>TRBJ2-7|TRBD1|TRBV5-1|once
TGCGCCAGCAGCTTGAAAGGAACAGGGGACTACGAGCAGTACTTC
CASSLKGTGDYEQYF
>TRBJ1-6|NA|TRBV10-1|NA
TGCGCCAGCAGTGACAGGGATAATTCACCCCTCCACTTT
CASSDRDNSPLHF
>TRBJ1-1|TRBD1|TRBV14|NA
TGTGCCAGCAGCCAGCTCAGGGGGGCAACTGAAGCTTTCTTT
CASSQLRGATEAFF
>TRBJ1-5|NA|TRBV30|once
TGTGCCTGGAGGGCCGCCCGGGGGCCCCAGCATTTT
CAWRAARGPQHF
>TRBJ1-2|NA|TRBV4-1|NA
TGCGCCAGCAGCCAAGATCCCGGGGAGGCCTATGGCTACACCTTC
CASSQDPGEAYGYTF
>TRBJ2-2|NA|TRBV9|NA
TGTGCCAGCACAGCGATGAACACCGGGGAGCTGTTTTTT
CASTAMNTGELFF
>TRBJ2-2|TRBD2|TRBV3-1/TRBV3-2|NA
TGTGCCAGCAGCCAAACCGGGACTAGGGACGGGGAGCTGTTTTTT
CASSQTGTRDGELFF
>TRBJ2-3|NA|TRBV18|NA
TGTGCCAGCTCAGCCTCCGGGACTCAGAACACAGATACGCAGTATTTT
CASSASGTQNTDTQYF
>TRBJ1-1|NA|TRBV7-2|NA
TGTGCCAGCAGCTTAGGTCGGGGGAAAGGGAACACTGAAGCTTTCTTT
CASSLGRGKGNTEAFF
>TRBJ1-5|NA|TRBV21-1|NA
TGTGCCAGCAGCAAGCCCGGGACACCTCGTAGCAATCAGCCCCAGCATTTT
CASSKPGTPRSNQPQHF
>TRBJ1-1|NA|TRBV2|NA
TGTGCCAGCAGCCTATTGACGGTGGGAGGGACTGAAGCTTTCTTT
CASSLLTVGGTEAFF
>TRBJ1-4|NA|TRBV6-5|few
TGTGCCAGCATTATGGGGGCTCGTAATGAAAAACTGTTTTTT
CASIMGARNEKLFF
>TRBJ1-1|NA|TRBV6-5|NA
TGTGCCAGCAAGACCACCGGGGTTAACACTGAAGCTTTCTTT
CASKTTGVNTEAFF
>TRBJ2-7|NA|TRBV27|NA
TGTGCCAGCAGCCACCCTGCAGAGGGTGGCTACGAGCAGTACTTC
CASSHPAEGGYEQYF
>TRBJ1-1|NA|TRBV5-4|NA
TGTGCCAGCAGCTGGAATTACAGGGAGGGCACTGAAGCTTTCTTT
CASSWNYREGTEAFF
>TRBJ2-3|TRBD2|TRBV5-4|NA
TGTGCCAGCAGCCCCGGACTAGCGGGACATGCAGATACGCAGTATTTT
CASSPGLAGHADTQYF
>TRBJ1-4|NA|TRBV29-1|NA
TGCAGCGTTGGGGAGTCTTCGGGAAAACTGTTTTTT
CSVGESSGKLFF
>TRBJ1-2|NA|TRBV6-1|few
TGTGCCAGCAGTGAAATCGTACAGGAATTATATGGCTACACCTTC
CASSEIVQELYGYTF
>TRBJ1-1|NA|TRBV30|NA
TGTGCCTGGAACCAGCCGGGACTCCTGAGGACTGAAGCTTTCTTT
CAWNQPGLLRTEAFF
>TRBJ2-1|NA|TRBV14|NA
TGTGCCAGCAGCCTCGGACTTTACAATGAGCAGTTCTTC
CASSLGLYNEQFF
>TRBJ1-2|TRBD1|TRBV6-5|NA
TGTGCCAGCAGCACTCGGAGCAGGACAGGAGGCTACACCTTC
CASSTRSRTGGYTF
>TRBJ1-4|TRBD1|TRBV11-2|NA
TGTGCCAGCAGCTTAAATGGAGGACAGGTTGAAAAACTGTTTTTT
CASSLNGGQVEKLFF
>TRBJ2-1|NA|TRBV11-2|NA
TGTGCCAGCAGCTCCATGGACCGGGGGTCCTACAATGAGCAGTTCTTC
CASSSMDRGSYNEQFF
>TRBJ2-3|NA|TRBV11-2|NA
TGTGCCAGCAGCTCACAGGGGCGGGGTGCAGATACGCAGTATTTT
CASSSQGRGADTQYF
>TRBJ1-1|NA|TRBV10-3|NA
TGTGCCATCAGTGAGGCAGGAGGGTTCGACACTGAAGCTTTCTTT
CAISEAGGFDTEAFF
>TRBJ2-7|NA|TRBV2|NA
TGTGCCAGCCGGAGAGAGGCAGGGATAAGCTCCTACGAGCAGTACTTC
CASRREAGISSYEQYF
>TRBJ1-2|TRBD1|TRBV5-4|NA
TGTGCCAGCAGCTTGTCACAGGGGCCCTATGGCTACACCTTC
CASSLSQGPYGYTF
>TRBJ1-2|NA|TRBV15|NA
TGTGCCACCAGCAGAGGGGCTGCCTATGGCTACACCTTC
CATSRGAAYGYTF
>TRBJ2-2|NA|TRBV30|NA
TGTGCCTGGAGTGTTAACATCCCCACCGGGGAGCTGTTTTTT
CAWSVNIPTGELFF
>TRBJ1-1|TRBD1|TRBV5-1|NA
TGCGCCAGCAGCTGGCAGGGGGGCCCTGAAGCTTTCTTT
CASSWQGGPEAFF
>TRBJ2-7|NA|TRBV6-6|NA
TGTGCCGTTTTGTTGGAGGCGGGCTACGAGCAGTACTTC
CAVLLEAGYEQYF
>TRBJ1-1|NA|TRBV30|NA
TGTGCCTGGAGTGTTTATAGGAGTGATGAAGCTTTCTTT
CAWSVYRSDEAFF
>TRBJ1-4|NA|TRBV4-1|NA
TGCGCCAGCAGCCTCGGAAGGAGAACTAATGAAAAACTGTTTTTT
CASSLGRRTNEKLFF
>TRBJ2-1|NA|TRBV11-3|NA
TGTGCCAGCAGCTTACGGGCGGGTGGGAATGAGCAGTTCTTC
CASSLRAGGNEQFF
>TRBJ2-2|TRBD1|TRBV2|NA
TGTGCCAGCAGGAGACAGGGGAACACCGGGGAGCTGTTTTTT
CASRRQGNTGELFF
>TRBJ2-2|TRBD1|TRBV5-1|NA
TGCGCCAGCAGCCCCCAGACAGGGGCACTCTCTGGGGAGCTGTTTTTT
CASSPQTGALSGELFF